Presented here are 19 T cell receptor beta chains from one specimen sequenced in a study of CD8 T cells in Susac syndrome. The RNA, roughly 0.45 to 1 ug, was put through reverse transcription using random hexamers. TCRdb reanalysed the immunoSEQ multiplex PCR reads using MiXCR and keeps one entry per CDR3 protein. The table records tens of thousands of distinct CDR3 sequences, roughly 94% of them present only once. The sequenced sample was CD8+ T cells from PBMCs. Receptors originate from a human donor in good health.

The chain has TRBV20-1 and TRBJ2-2; possibly TRBD2 for D (5 bases). Germline values: CDR1 DFQATT, CDR2 SNEGSKA (reference sequence). Trimming took off 6 bases at V and 5 bases at J, with 13 bases between the two ends. CDR3 size: 13 residues. The CDR3 coding sequence is TGCAGTGCCTCCTGGACTCAGACCGGGGAGCTGTTTTTT. As protein: CSASWTQTGELFF.

This chain connects TRBV6-5 to TRBJ2-1, with D perhaps TRBD2 (5 bases). The V gene's germline CDR1 is MNHEY and CDR2 SVGAGI. This CDR3 has 14 amino acids. V was shortened by 6 bases and J by 12 bases, with 21 bases between the two germline ends. The CDR3 nucleotides read TGTGCCAGCAGCCACCGGGAATTCTTCTCGCGGCAGTTCTTC. As protein: CASSHREFFSRQFF.

The chain's CDR3 is CASSESVPNYGYTF. The DNA for the CDR3 is TGTGCCAGCAGTGAATCGGTACCAAACTATGGCTACACCTTC. V and J are TRBV25-1 and TRBJ1-2; no clear D gene. The CDR3 extends over 14 amino acids. Germline CDR1 reads MGHDK; CDR2 reads SYGVNS. The V end was cut by 1 base, the J end by 2 bases, with 8 bases between.

The rearrangement uses TRBV25-1 and TRBJ1-2; D perhaps matches TRBD1 (5 bases). The CDR3 runs to 12 residues. Germline-derived CDR1 and CDR2 are MGHDK and SYGVNS. Between the trimmed V and J ends, which lost 4 bases and 6 bases, there was a span of 9 bases. CDR3 region: CASSGGGDGYTF. The CDR3 nucleotides read TGTGCCAGCAGTGGTGGGGGTGATGGCTACACCTTC.

The J gene is TRBJ2-1, the V gene TRBV20-1; tentatively, D is TRBD1 or TRBD2 (5 bases each). From germline, CDR1 is DFQATT and CDR2 SNEGSKA (reference sequence). Trimming took off 8 bases at V and 8 bases at J, with 19 bases between the two ends. There are 13 residues in the CDR3. CDR3 nucleotide sequence: TGCAGTACAACATCCCTGGGGGAAGATGAGCAGTTCTTC. This codes for CSTTSLGEDEQFF.

The CDR3 DNA reads TGTGCTAGTGAAGTGACCGGGGAGCTGTTTTTT. Residues: CASEVTGELFF. This chain uses TRBV12-5 with TRBJ2-2; no clear D gene. This CDR3 has 11 amino acids. The V gene's germline CDR1 is LGHNT and CDR2 FRNRAP. The germline V and J ends were trimmed by 7 bases and 5 bases, with 5 bases remaining between them.

The gene calls are TRBV6-6 and TRBJ1-1; no reliable D call. The CDR3 loop spans 12 amino acids. Trimming left V 4 bases short and J 8 bases short, with 11 bases between. Germline lookup yields CDR1 MNHNY and CDR2 SVGAGI (reference sequence). The CDR3 DNA sequence: TGTGCCAGCAGTTGGACGCGGGAGGAAGCTTTCTTT. It encodes CASSWTREEAFF.

V gene TRBV4-2 combines with J gene TRBJ1-1; 7 bases map to TRBD1. V gave up 4 bases and J gave up 0 bases; unmatched junction bases: 11. The length of the CDR3 is 17 residues. Germline V lookup: CDR1 LGHNA, CDR2 YNFKEQ. The CDR3 nucleotides are TGTGCCAGCAGCCCAGGGGGAGAGCGAGCCATGAACACTGAAGCTTTCTTT. Its translation is CASSPGGERAMNTEAFF.

V is TRBV9 and J is TRBJ2-3, with D unresolved. Trimming shortened V by 3 bases and J by 5 bases, and 4 bases separated the two germline ends. This CDR3 contains 11 residues. The germline CDR1 and CDR2 sequences are SGDLS and YYNGEE. This CDR3 reads CASSAGDTQYF. CDR3 DNA: TGTGCCAGCAGCGCTGGAGATACGCAGTATTTT.

The rearrangement uses TRBV28 and TRBJ2-7; D is unclear. Looked up from germline, CDR1 is MDHEN and CDR2 is SYDVKM. V was cut by 5 bases and J by 7 bases, with 12 bases left in between. CDR3 length: 12 amino acids. The CDR3 here is CASSPGRTEQYV. In DNA, the CDR3 is TGTGCCAGCAGTCCCGGACGTACGGAGCAGTACGTC.

The CDR3 sequence is CASSLGRAGTNEQFF. In nucleotides, the CDR3 is TGTGCCAGCAGCTTAGGCAGGGCGGGTACGAATGAGCAGTTCTTC. The chain carries TRBV13 and TRBJ2-1, with D possibly being TRBD1 or TRBD2 (5 bases each). This CDR3 spans 15 amino acids. Germline V gives CDR1 PRHDT, CDR2 FYEKMQ (reference sequence). V gave up 0 bases and J gave up 7 bases, with 13 bases separating them.

The chain employs TRBV5-4 and TRBJ1-1, with 7 bases matching TRBD1. The germline V gene encodes CDR1 SGHNT and CDR2 YYREEE (reference sequence). V gave up 5 bases and J gave up 6 bases; unmatched junction bases: 7. This CDR3 spans 13 amino acids. CDR3 DNA sequence: TGTGCCAGCAGGCGGACAGGCAACTCTGAAGCTTTCTTT. Amino acids: CASRRTGNSEAFF.

The chain carries TRBV27 and TRBJ2-1, with D maybe TRBD2 (6 bases). Germline loops: CDR1 MNHEY, CDR2 SMNVEV (reference sequence). The CDR3 contains 14 residues. V was clipped by 10 bases and J by 0 bases, with 13 bases between them. In nucleotides, the CDR3 is TGTGCCATCCATAGCGGAACCTCCTACAATGAGCAGTTCTTC. It translates to CAIHSGTSYNEQFF.

The chain combines TRBV4-1 with TRBJ1-5, with 7 bases aligning to TRBD1. The junction had 4 bases not matched to a gene; V was cut back by 0 bases and J by 5 bases. CDR3 length: 15 amino acids. Germline V CDR1 and CDR2: MGHRA, YSYEKL. In DNA form, the CDR3 reads TGCGCCAGCAGCCAAGAGCCTCAGGGGGATCAGCCCCAGCATTTT. Translation: CASSQEPQGDQPQHF.

This chain uses TRBV20-1 with TRBJ2-2; D is perhaps TRBD2 (5 bases). This CDR3 contains 17 residues. Germline CDR1 reads DFQATT; CDR2 reads SNEGSKA (reference sequence). V was shortened by 0 bases and J by 2 bases, with 16 bases between the two germline ends. DNA of the CDR3: TGCAGTGCTAGAGATCGTTCGGGGAGAACAAACACCGGGGAGCTGTTTTTT. The encoded protein is CSARDRSGRTNTGELFF.

V and J are TRBV28 and TRBJ2-7; TRBD2 might be the D (6 bases). The CDR3 has 14 amino acids. Germline values: CDR1 MDHEN, CDR2 SYDVKM. Trimming shortened V by 6 bases and J by 2 bases, and 14 bases separated the two germline ends. The CDR3 bases are TGTGCCAGCAGCACCGGAGAGCGGGCCTACGAGCAGTACGTC. Its protein product is CASSTGERAYEQYV.

The V and J genes are TRBV7-9 and TRBJ2-4; a possible D gene is TRBD2 (5 bases). V lost 3 bases, J lost 0 bases, and 9 bases lay in between. CDR1 and CDR2 from the germline V gene are SEHNR and FQNEAQ (reference sequence). The CDR3 sequence is 15 residues long. The CDR3 DNA reads TGTGCCAGCAGCTTGTCGGAGGAAGCCAAAAACATTCAGTACTTC. Amino acids: CASSLSEEAKNIQYF.

CDR3 amino acids: CASSVGTVNEQFF. In DNA, the CDR3 is TGTGCCAGCAGCGTAGGGACAGTGAATGAGCAGTTCTTC. The chain employs TRBV9 and TRBJ2-1; D perhaps matches TRBD1 (6 bases). CDR1 is SGDLS, CDR2 YYNGEE, per germline. V lost 0 bases, J lost 7 bases, and 8 bases lay in between. This CDR3 has 13 residues.

The V gene is TRBV7-9, the J gene TRBJ2-7, with D uncertain. CDR3 length: 14 amino acids. CDR1 and CDR2 (germline): SEHNR, FQNEAQ (reference sequence). Deletions cut 2 bases from V and 0 bases from J, with 8 bases between. The CDR3 DNA reads as TGTGCCAGCAGCTTATATAGGAGCTCCTACGAGCAGTACTTC. This gives the protein CASSLYRSSYEQYF.